The 11 T cell receptor beta chains given below trace back to one sample, sequenced in a study of vaccination effects on CD4 cells after COVID-19. Produced via immunoSEQ multiplex PCR; TCRdb's table is partial and in-frame only. The data contain roughly 61,000 clones, about four fifths of them seen just once; the ten biggest clones take up more than 2%. What these receptors recognize is not known. Viral peptide pools were used in the ViraFEST assay to expand antigen-specific CD4+ T cells, and sequencing came afterward. When around 10 days of culture had elapsed, CD4+ T cells were isolated. Source: CD4+ T cells from PBMCs cultured with HCoV-229E spike peptides, taken before COVID-19 vaccination. These receptors were taken from a human donor who received a COVID-19 vaccine.

The chain carries TRBV18 and TRBJ1-6, with D unresolved. The CDR3 totals 11 residues. V was pared by 4 bases and J by 10 bases, with 5 bases between. The germline CDR1 and CDR2 sequences are KGHSH and LQKENI. CDR3: CASSLGSPLHF. In DNA, the CDR3 is TGTGCCAGCTCACTGGGCTCACCCCTCCACTTT.

This clone has only one observation. V is TRBV12-3 or TRBV12-4 and J is TRBJ2-1; no firm D call. V lost 3 bases and J lost 3, with 3 bases in between. This CDR3 has 12 amino acids. CDR3 loop: CASSFSYNEQFF. DNA for the CDR3: TGTGCCAGCAGTTTCAGCTACAATGAGCAGTTCTTC.

The rearrangement joins TRBV5-1 to TRBJ2-3, with D perhaps TRBD1 or TRBD2 (6 bases each). The CDR3 spans 14 residues. The V and J ends lost 1 base and 2 bases respectively, with 8 bases between them. Germline V gene sequence: CDR1 SGHRS, CDR2 YFSETQ. CDR3 region: CASSLPGATDTQYF. DNA of the CDR3: TGCGCCAGCAGCTTGCCGGGGGCCACAGATACGCAGTATTTT.

V and J are TRBV5-1 and TRBJ2-5; 12 nucleotides line up with TRBD2. Germline V lookup: CDR1 SGHRS, CDR2 YFSETQ. CDR3 length: 16 amino acids. With 2 bases clipped from V and 6 bases from J, the junction kept 8 bases outside the gene matches. CDR3 DNA sequence: TGCGCCAGCAGCTTTCGGACTAGCGGGGTGTTGCAGACCCAGTACTTC. Translation gives CASSFRTSGVLQTQYF.

The chain combines TRBV5-1 with TRBJ1-2, with TRBD1 matching 8 bases. Germline-derived CDR1 and CDR2 are SGHRS and YFSETQ. This CDR3 comprises 19 residues. The V segment lost 0 bases and the J segment 2 bases; nucleotides outside the gene matches: 15. DNA of the CDR3: TGCGCCAGCAGCTTGGTTCCTGGACAGGGCGGCCCTTACAACTATGGCTACACCTTC. As protein: CASSLVPGQGGPYNYGYTF. The whole variable domain, filled in from reference TRBV5-1 and TRBJ1-2, reads KAGVTQTPRYLIKTRGQQVTLSCSPISGHRSVSWYQQTPGQGLQFLFEYFSETQRNKGNFPGRFSGRQFSNSRSEMNVSTLELGDSALYLCASSLVPGQGGPYNYGYTFGSGTRLTVV.

CDR3 nucleotide sequence: TGCAGCGTTGAAAAAACAGCGAACACCGGGGAGCTGTTTTTT. Protein sequence: CSVEKTANTGELFF. The rearrangement links TRBV29-1 to TRBJ2-2; D not certain. V lost 2 bases and J 0 bases, leaving 7 bases between the germline ends. The CDR3 runs to 14 residues. The germline V gene has CDR1 SQVTM and CDR2 ANQGSEA.

The rearrangement links TRBV14 to TRBJ2-5; no definite D call. CDR1 is SGHDN and CDR2 is FVKESK in the germline V gene. Trimming took 4 bases from V and 2 from J, leaving 14 bases between them. This CDR3 has 15 residues. The CDR3 region is CASSPIPVRQETQYF. In nucleotides, the CDR3 is TGTGCCAGCAGCCCCATCCCCGTCCGACAAGAGACCCAGTACTTC.

The J gene is TRBJ2-7, the V gene TRBV5-6; 11 bases are shared with TRBD1. Unmatched junction bases numbered 6, after V lost 4 bases and J lost 3 bases. The CDR3 length is 15 residues. Per the germline V gene, CDR1 is SGHDT and CDR2 is YYEEEE. The CDR3 loop reads CASSQSGTGGYEQYV. CDR3 sequence (DNA): TGTGCCAGCAGCCAATCCGGGACAGGGGGCTACGAGCAGTACGTC.

V is TRBV9 and J is TRBJ2-4; D uncertain. V was cut by 0 bases and J by 0 bases, with 7 bases left in between. This CDR3 contains 15 residues. Germline V gene data show CDR1 as SGDLS and CDR2 as YYNGEE. CDR3 in amino acids: CASSVGAEAKNIQYF. The DNA of the CDR3 is TGTGCCAGCAGCGTAGGGGCAGAAGCCAAAAACATTCAGTACTTC.

The rearrangement uses TRBV6-5 and TRBJ1-5; 7 bases fit TRBD1. The CDR3 spans 15 residues. Germline lookup yields CDR1 MNHEY and CDR2 SVGAGI. The ends lost 6 bases at V and 5 bases at J; junction bases unmatched: 10. The CDR3 DNA reads TGTGCCAGCAGGCCACTCGGGACAGTGGATCAGCCCCAGCATTTT. The encoded protein is CASRPLGTVDQPQHF.

The rearrangement joins TRBV5-1 to TRBJ2-2, with D tentatively TRBD2 (6 bases). The CDR3 runs to 14 residues. Germline loops: CDR1 SGHRS, CDR2 YFSETQ. Deletions cut 5 bases from V and 2 bases from J, with 10 bases between. Here the CDR3 reads CASRGTSNTGELFF. CDR3 nucleotides: TGCGCCAGCAGGGGGACTTCTAACACCGGGGAGCTGTTTTTT.